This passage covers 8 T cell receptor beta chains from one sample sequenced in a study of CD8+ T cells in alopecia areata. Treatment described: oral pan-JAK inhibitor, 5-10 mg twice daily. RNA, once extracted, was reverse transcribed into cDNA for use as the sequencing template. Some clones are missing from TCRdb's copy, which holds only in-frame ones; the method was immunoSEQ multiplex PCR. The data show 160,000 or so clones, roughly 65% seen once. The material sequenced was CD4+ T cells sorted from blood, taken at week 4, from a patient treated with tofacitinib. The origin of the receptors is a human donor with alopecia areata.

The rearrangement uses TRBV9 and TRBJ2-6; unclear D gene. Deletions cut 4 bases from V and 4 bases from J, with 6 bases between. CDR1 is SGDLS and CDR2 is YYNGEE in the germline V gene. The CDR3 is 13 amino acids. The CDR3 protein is CASSRLGANVLTF. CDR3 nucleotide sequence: TGTGCCAGCAGCCGTCTCGGGGCCAACGTCCTGACTTTC.

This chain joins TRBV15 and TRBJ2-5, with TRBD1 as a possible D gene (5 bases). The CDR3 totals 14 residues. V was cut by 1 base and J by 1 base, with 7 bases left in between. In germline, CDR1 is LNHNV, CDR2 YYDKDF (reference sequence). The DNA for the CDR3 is TGTGCCACCAGCAGAGGGGGCCCCCAAGAGACCCAGTACTTC. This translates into CATSRGGPQETQYF.

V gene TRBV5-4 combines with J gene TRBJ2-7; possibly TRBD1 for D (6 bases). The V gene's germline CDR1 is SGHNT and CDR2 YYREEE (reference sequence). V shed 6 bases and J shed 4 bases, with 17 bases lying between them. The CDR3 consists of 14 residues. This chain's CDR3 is CASTTEGHGYEQYF. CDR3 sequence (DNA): TGTGCCAGCACCACCGAGGGACACGGATACGAGCAGTACTTC.

CDR3 amino acids: CSVEVRANEKLFF. CDR3 coding DNA: TGCAGCGTTGAAGTACGGGCTAATGAAAAACTGTTTTTT. The gene calls are TRBV29-1 and TRBJ1-4, with D unclear. Per the germline V gene, CDR1 is SQVTM and CDR2 is ANQGSEA. CDR3 length: 13 amino acids. V was pared by 1 base and J by 3 bases, with 6 bases between.

CDR3 coding DNA: TGTGCCCGGGATGGGACAACCAGTGGCTACACCTTC. Protein sequence: CARDGTTSGYTF. The rearrangement joins TRBV30 to TRBJ1-2; D is possibly TRBD1 (6 bases). The V and J ends lost 8 bases and 7 bases respectively, with 17 bases between them. CDR3 size: 12 residues. Germline V gene sequence: CDR1 GTSNPN, CDR2 SVGIG (reference sequence).

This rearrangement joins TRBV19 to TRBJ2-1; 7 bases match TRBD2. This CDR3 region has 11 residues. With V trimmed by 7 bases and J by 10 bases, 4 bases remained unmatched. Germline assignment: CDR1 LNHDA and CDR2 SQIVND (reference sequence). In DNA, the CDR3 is TGTGCCAGTACCTCGGGACTAGAGCAGTTCTTC. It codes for CASTSGLEQFF.

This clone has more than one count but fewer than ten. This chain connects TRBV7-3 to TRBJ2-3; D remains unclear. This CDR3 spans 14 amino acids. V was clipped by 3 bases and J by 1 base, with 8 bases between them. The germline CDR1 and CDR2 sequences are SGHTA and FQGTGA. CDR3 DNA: TGTGCCAGCAGCTTTGCGGCCCGCACAGATACGCAGTATTTT. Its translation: CASSFAARTDTQYF.

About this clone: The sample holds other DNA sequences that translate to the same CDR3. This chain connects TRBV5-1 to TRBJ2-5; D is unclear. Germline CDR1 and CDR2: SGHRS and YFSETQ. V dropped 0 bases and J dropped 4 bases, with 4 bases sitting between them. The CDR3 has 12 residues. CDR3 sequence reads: CASSLAGETQYF. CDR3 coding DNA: TGCGCCAGCAGCTTGGCCGGAGAGACCCAGTACTTC.